A single sample is the source of the 27 T cell receptor beta chains below, sequenced in a study of T cells in Graves' hyperthyroidism and ophthalmopathy. TCR beta CDR3 region amplification was performed from RNA transcripts. First-round RT-PCR with HTBI primers amplified the TCR CDR3 region. TCRdb re-called the multiplex PCR reads through MiXCR, storing one row per CDR3 protein. The data hold hundreds of thousands of distinct CDR3 sequences, with around 15% observed a single time. The sample taken for sequencing was blood. Receptors originate from a woman younger than 45 with Graves' hyperthyroidism.

In regard to this clonotype: One base away lies a much larger clone, so this may be a sequencing read error. This chain connects TRBV28 to TRBJ1-4; D is ambiguous. Germline-derived CDR1 and CDR2 are MDHEN and SYDVKM. This CDR3 region has 15 residues. CDR3: CANSLSSSTNEKLFF. The DNA for the CDR3 is TGTGCCAACAGTTTATCAAGCTCAACTAATGAAAAACTGTTTTTT.

This clonotype has a handful of counts. The V gene is TRBV30, the J gene TRBJ1-2, with 7 bases that match TRBD1. The CDR3 loop spans 13 amino acids. V was pared by 3 bases and J by 5 bases, with 6 bases of the junction left unmatched. Germline V gene data show CDR1 as GTSNPN and CDR2 as SVGIG (reference sequence). CDR3 coding DNA: TGTGCCTGGAGGGCAGACAGGGCGTATGGCTACACCTTC. The encoded protein is CAWRADRAYGYTF. The full variable domain, in which reference TRBV30 and TRBJ1-2 provide the parts outside the CDR3, is SQTIHQWPATLVQPVGSPLSLECTVEGTSNPNLYWYRQAAGRGLQLLFYSVGIGQISSEVPQNLSASRPQDRQFILSSKKLLLSDSGFYLCAWRADRAYGYTFGSGTRLTVV.

In this sample, this clonotype turned up many times. The V gene is TRBV27, the J gene TRBJ2-7; TRBD2 agrees at 7 bases. Germline V lookup: CDR1 MNHEY, CDR2 SMNVEV (reference sequence). The CDR3 covers 13 residues. V gave up 5 bases and J gave up 4 bases; unmatched junction bases: 5. CDR3 in amino acids: CASSVMGGYEQYF. CDR3 nucleotide sequence: TGTGCCAGCAGTGTCATGGGGGGGTACGAGCAGTACTTC.

The chain carries TRBV7-2 and TRBJ2-5; TRBD1 is a possible D gene (5 bases). Germline CDR1 is SGHTA and CDR2 is FQGNSA. Trimming removed 5 bases from V and 1 base from J, with 14 bases in between. The CDR3 sequence is 15 residues long. Written as DNA, the CDR3 is TGTGCCAGCAGCCCAATTAGTAGGGGCCAAGAGACCCAGTACTTC. It is translated as CASSPISRGQETQYF.

The V gene is TRBV6-2 or TRBV6-3, the J gene TRBJ2-4; D unclear. The germline V and J ends were trimmed by 5 bases and 15 bases, with 20 bases remaining between them. This CDR3 is built from 13 residues. Germline V lookup: CDR1 MNHEY, CDR2 SVGEGT. The CDR3 region has the DNA TGTGCCAGCAGTGTAGACCATGTTAGATATGGGTACTTC. It specifies CASSVDHVRYGYF.

The chain has TRBV6-2 or TRBV6-3 and TRBJ2-7; D is unclear. The CDR3 contains 15 residues. From germline, CDR1 is MNHEY and CDR2 SVGEGT. V was clipped by 2 bases and J by 0 bases, with 11 bases between them. The CDR3 reads CASSYPRARSYEQYF. CDR3 bases: TGTGCCAGCAGTTACCCCCGGGCCCGCTCCTACGAGCAGTACTTC.

In its sample, this clonotype was seen many times. This chain connects TRBV5-1 to TRBJ2-4; TRBD1 matches at 12 bases. The CDR3 is made up of 16 amino acids. Germline trimming cut 4 bases from V and 8 bases from J; bases unmatched to any gene: 10. Germline CDR1 and CDR2: SGHRS and YFSETQ. The DNA of the CDR3 is TGCGCCAGCAGCCAGTCAAAGGGACAGGGGGCTCACATTCAGTACTTC. It specifies CASSQSKGQGAHIQYF. The full variable domain, completed using reference TRBV5-1 and TRBJ2-4, is KAGVTQTPRYLIKTRGQQVTLSCSPISGHRSVSWYQQTPGQGLQFLFEYFSETQRNKGNFPGRFSGRQFSNSRSEMNVSTLELGDSALYLCASSQSKGQGAHIQYFGAGTRLSVL.

V usage is TRBV20-1 and J usage is TRBJ1-5; no clear D. Germline V lookup: CDR1 DFQATT, CDR2 SNEGSKA (reference sequence). Trimming pared 6 bases from V and 2 bases from J, leaving 14 bases between. The CDR3 has 14 residues. CDR3 amino acids: CSAPIGSRNQPQHF. CDR3 bases: TGCAGTGCCCCAATCGGGTCACGCAATCAGCCCCAGCATTTT.

This clonotype was picked up a small number of times. CDR3 nucleotide sequence: TGTGCCAGCAGCGTTGGGTCCGAGGCTGCAGATACGCAGTATTTT. It translates to CASSVGSEAADTQYF. The chain combines TRBV9 with TRBJ2-3; D is unclear. V lost 2 bases and J lost 4, with 14 bases in between. The CDR3 sequence is 15 residues long. The germline V gene has CDR1 SGDLS and CDR2 YYNGEE.

This clonotype has at least ten counts. This chain links TRBV6-5 with TRBJ2-7; tentative D call: TRBD1 (6 bases). V lost 0 bases, J lost 4 bases, and 10 bases lay in between. This CDR3 region has 14 residues. Germline V lookup: CDR1 MNHEY, CDR2 SVGAGI. CDR3 region: CASSYSKDRYEQYF. Written as DNA, the CDR3 is TGTGCCAGCAGTTACTCGAAGGACAGATACGAGCAGTACTTC.

The sample holds many counts of this clonotype. The V and J genes are TRBV7-2 and TRBJ2-3, with 9 bases fitting TRBD1. Germline CDR1 is SGHTA and CDR2 is FQGNSA. This CDR3 is 16 amino acids long. After removal of 5 bases from V and 8 bases from J, the junction contained 14 bases not matched to a gene. CDR3: CASSQQGADPGGTQYF. CDR3 bases: TGTGCCAGCAGCCAACAGGGGGCCGACCCTGGGGGTACGCAGTATTTT.

The V and J genes are TRBV28 and TRBJ1-1; possible D gene TRBD1, 5 bases. This CDR3 is 13 amino acids long. V lost 6 bases to trimming and J lost 9 bases, with 17 bases between them. Germline CDR1 reads MDHEN; CDR2 reads SYDVKM. CDR3 amino acids: CASSTGLSGQAFF. The CDR3 region has the DNA TGTGCCAGCAGCACGGGACTTTCAGGGCAAGCTTTCTTT.

In its sample, this clonotype was seen a few times. The chain has TRBV9 and TRBJ2-1; D is ambiguous. Germline CDR1 reads SGDLS; CDR2 reads YYNGEE. The germline V and J ends were trimmed by 1 base and 0 bases, with 8 bases remaining between them. The CDR3 runs 15 residues. The CDR3 bases are TGTGCCAGCAGCGTAAGTGCCACCTCCTACAATGAGCAGTTCTTC. Residues: CASSVSATSYNEQFF.

This clonotype has only a few counts. The chain combines TRBV29-1 with TRBJ2-3; 7 bases agree with TRBD2. Germline assignment: CDR1 SQVTM and CDR2 ANQGSEA. J lost 2 bases, V lost 7 bases, and 9 bases had no gene match. The CDR3 contains 14 residues. CDR3 sequence: CSGELAEITDTQYF. The CDR3 coding sequence is TGCAGCGGCGAGCTAGCGGAGATCACAGATACGCAGTATTTT.

V and J are TRBV29-1 and TRBJ2-1; TRBD1 matches 8 bases. CDR1 is SQVTM and CDR2 is ANQGSEA in the germline V gene. Unmatched junction bases numbered 4, after V lost 2 bases and J lost 10 bases. The CDR3 is 12 residues long. The CDR3 loop reads CSVELQGEEQFF. The CDR3 nucleotides read TGCAGCGTTGAACTACAGGGGGAAGAGCAGTTCTTC.

In this sample, this clonotype turned up once. The conserved final phenylalanine or tryptophan is absent from the CDR3, which likely points to a read error. V and J are TRBV7-7 and TRBJ2-5; D unclear. The CDR3 has 13 amino acids. The V gene's germline CDR1 is SSHAT and CDR2 FNYEAQ (reference sequence). For the CDR3, the DNA is TGTGCTAGCAGCCCCCGCCCCCAAGAGACCCAGTACTAC. This encodes CASSPRPQETQYY.

Many counts were recorded for this clonotype. The chain couples TRBV29-1 to TRBJ1-1; a possible D gene is TRBD1 (6 bases). Trimming took off 2 bases at V and 7 bases at J, with 11 bases between the two ends. Germline lookup yields CDR1 SQVTM and CDR2 ANQGSEA. The CDR3 length is 12 residues. CDR3 sequence (DNA): TGCAGCGTTGAAAAGGGGGGCAGTGAAGCTTTCTTT. It translates to CSVEKGGSEAFF.

In this sample, this clonotype turned up a few times. The chain combines TRBV5-1 with TRBJ1-6; D gene ambiguous. The germline V gene has CDR1 SGHRS and CDR2 YFSETQ. The CDR3 totals 17 residues. V lost 0 bases, J lost 3 bases, and 13 bases lay in between. CDR3 region: CASSLAGRPDYNSPLHF. The CDR3 DNA is TGCGCCAGCAGCTTGGCCGGGAGACCGGACTATAATTCACCCCTCCACTTT.

This clonotype was counted ten times or more. The chain is built from TRBV28 and TRBJ2-3; D is tentatively TRBD1 or TRBD2 (5 bases each). V was cut by 2 bases and J by 4 bases, with 13 bases left in between. The CDR3 is made up of 15 amino acids. Looked up from germline, CDR1 is MDHEN and CDR2 is SYDVKM. The CDR3 DNA sequence: TGTGCCAGCAGTTTAAACGGTGGGGGATCAGATACGCAGTATTTT. Translated, it gives CASSLNGGGSDTQYF.

This clonotype was found many times. V and J are TRBV7-6 and TRBJ1-1; D is ambiguous. Germline V CDR1 and CDR2: SGHVS, FNYEAQ. The CDR3 totals 12 residues. The V end was cut by 5 bases, the J end by 4 bases, with 8 bases between. In nucleotides, the CDR3 is TGTGCCAGCAGCCCCCTGCCCACTGAAGCTTTCTTT. Translating it yields CASSPLPTEAFF.

The V gene is TRBV29-1, the J gene TRBJ1-2, with TRBD1 identical over 10 bases. Trimming removed 4 bases from V and 6 bases from J; junction bases left unmatched: 14. The length of the CDR3 is 16 residues. Germline CDR1 and CDR2: SQVTM and ANQGSEA. The CDR3 loop is CSVVGTGATYGNGYTF. CDR3 DNA: TGCAGCGTTGTTGGGACAGGGGCAACGTATGGGAATGGCTACACCTTC.

Notes on this clonotype: A much bigger clone sits one base away, suggesting this may be a read error. The V and J genes are TRBV2 and TRBJ1-2; 7 bases fit TRBD1. The CDR3 extends over 14 amino acids. Germline loops: CDR1 SNHLY, CDR2 FYNNEI. The CDR3 DNA reads as TGTACCAGCAGTGCTTTAGCAGGGGGTTTGGGCTACACCTTC. Protein product: CTSSALAGGLGYTF.

This chain joins TRBV29-1 and TRBJ2-1; TRBD1 agrees at 10 bases. CDR3 size: 16 residues. Trimming removed 2 bases from V and 4 bases from J; junction bases left unmatched: 8. The V gene's germline CDR1 is SQVTM and CDR2 ANQGSEA. CDR3 region: CSVEWLRTGGYNEQFF. For the CDR3, the DNA is TGCAGCGTTGAATGGTTACGGACAGGGGGTTACAATGAGCAGTTCTTC.

There are many counts of this clonotype. The chain joins TRBV7-8 to TRBJ2-5; possible D gene TRBD2, 5 bases. The CDR3 contains 15 residues. Trimming took 5 bases from V and 2 from J, leaving 15 bases between them. The germline V gene has CDR1 SGHVS and CDR2 FQNEAQ. The CDR3 spells CASSPRGLHQETQYF. CDR3 bases: TGTGCCAGCAGCCCGAGAGGGCTTCATCAAGAGACCCAGTACTTC.

Many counts were recorded for this clonotype. The chain carries TRBV5-5 and TRBJ1-1; TRBD1 matches 9 bases. CDR1 and CDR2 from the germline V gene are SGHKS and YYEKEE (reference sequence). With 4 bases clipped from V and 1 base from J, the junction kept 14 bases outside the gene matches. The CDR3 covers 18 residues. Written as DNA, the CDR3 is TGTGCCAGCAGCCCGGAGGGACAGGGCAGAGTAGAGAACACTGAAGCTTTCTTT. Residues: CASSPEGQGRVENTEAFF. The variable domain in full, with the rest retrieved from reference TRBV5-5 and TRBJ1-1, is DAGVTQSPTHLIKTRGQQVTLRCSPISGHKSVSWYQQVLGQGPQFIFQYYEKEERGRGNFPDRFSARQFPNYSSELNVNALLLGDSALYLCASSPEGQGRVENTEAFFGQGTRLTVV.

This chain joins TRBV28 and TRBJ1-5, with 7 bases identical to TRBD1. This CDR3 comprises 16 residues. The germline gives CDR1 MDHEN, CDR2 SYDVKM. J lost 9 bases, V lost 10 bases, and 21 bases had no gene match. CDR3 sequence: CANSPADRAPGRPQHF. For the CDR3, the DNA is TGTGCCAACAGCCCCGCAGACAGGGCCCCCGGGCGGCCCCAGCATTTT.

This clonotype was observed many times. The J gene is TRBJ2-3, the V gene TRBV2, with D perhaps matching TRBD1 or TRBD2 (5 bases each). The germline V and J ends were trimmed by 8 bases and 0 bases, with 15 bases remaining between them. The CDR3 consists of 15 residues. Germline-derived CDR1 and CDR2 are SNHLY and FYNNEI. For the CDR3, the DNA is TGTGCCAGCGCCCGTTGGGGGTCTAGCACAGATACGCAGTATTTT. Amino acid sequence: CASARWGSSTDTQYF.